This TCR beta chain was sequenced during a study of CD8 T cells in Susac syndrome. RNA totalling roughly 0.45 to 1 ug underwent reverse transcription with random hexamers. Amplification of TCR beta CDR3 spanned 54 Vbeta and 13 Jbeta via immunoSEQ multiplex PCR. TCRdb itself ran the immunoSEQ multiplex PCR reads through MiXCR, one entry per CDR3 protein. The table includes about 300,000 distinct CDR3 sequences, 85% detected once. CDR3 length: 18 amino acids. From germline, CDR1 is SGHDT and CDR2 YYEEEE. V lost 1 base, J lost 7 bases, and 13 bases stayed unmatched. The chain combines TRBV5-6 with TRBJ2-1; TRBD2 aligns across 11 bases. Sample: CD8+ T cells from PBMCs. The TCR sequence derives from a human donor with multiple sclerosis. The CDR3 is CASSLWVAGGPILNEQFF. The CDR3 nucleotides read TGTGCCAGCAGCTTGTGGGTAGCGGGAGGGCCTATTTTAAATGAGCAGTTCTTC.